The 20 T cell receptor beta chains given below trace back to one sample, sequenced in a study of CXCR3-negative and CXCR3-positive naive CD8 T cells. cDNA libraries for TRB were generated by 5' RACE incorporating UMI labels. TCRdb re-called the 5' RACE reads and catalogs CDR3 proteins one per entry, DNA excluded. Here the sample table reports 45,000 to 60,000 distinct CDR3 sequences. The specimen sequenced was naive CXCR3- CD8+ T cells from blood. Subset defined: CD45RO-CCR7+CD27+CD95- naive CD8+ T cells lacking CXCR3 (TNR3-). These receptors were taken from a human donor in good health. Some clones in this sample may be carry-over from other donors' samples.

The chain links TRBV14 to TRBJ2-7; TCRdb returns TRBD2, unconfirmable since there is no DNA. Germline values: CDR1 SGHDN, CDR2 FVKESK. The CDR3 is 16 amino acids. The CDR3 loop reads CASSQGEGSGVYEQYF.

CDR3 amino acids: CASISGTGAYEQYF. V gene TRBV21-1 combines with J gene TRBJ2-7; the TCRdb call, TRBD1, lacks DNA for checking. TRBV21-1 is a listed pseudogene. This CDR3 spans 14 amino acids.

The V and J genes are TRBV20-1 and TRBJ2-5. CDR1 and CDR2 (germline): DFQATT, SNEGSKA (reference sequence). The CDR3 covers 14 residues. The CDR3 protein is CSAGQDNLQETQYF.

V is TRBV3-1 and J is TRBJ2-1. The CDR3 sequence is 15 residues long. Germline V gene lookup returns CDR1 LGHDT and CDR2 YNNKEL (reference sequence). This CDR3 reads CASSQEVGSYNEQFF.

CDR3 sequence reads: CSVGLHTGELFF. V is TRBV29-1 and J is TRBJ2-2. Looked up from germline, CDR1 is SQVTM and CDR2 is ANQGSEA. This CDR3 spans 12 amino acids.

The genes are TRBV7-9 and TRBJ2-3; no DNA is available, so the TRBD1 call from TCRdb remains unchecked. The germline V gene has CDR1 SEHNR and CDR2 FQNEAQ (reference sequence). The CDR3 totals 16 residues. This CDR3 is CASSHPRTGATDTQYF. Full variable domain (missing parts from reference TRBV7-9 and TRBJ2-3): DTGVSQNPRHKITKRGQNVTFRCDPISEHNRLYWYRQTLGQGPEFLTYFQNEAQLEKSRLLSDRFSAERPKGSFSTLEIQRTEQGDSAMYLCASSHPRTGATDTQYFGPGTRLTVL.

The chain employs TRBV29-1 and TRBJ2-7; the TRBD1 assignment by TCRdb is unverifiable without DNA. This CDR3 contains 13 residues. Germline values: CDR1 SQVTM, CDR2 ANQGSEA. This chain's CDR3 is CSVVGQGRYEQYF.

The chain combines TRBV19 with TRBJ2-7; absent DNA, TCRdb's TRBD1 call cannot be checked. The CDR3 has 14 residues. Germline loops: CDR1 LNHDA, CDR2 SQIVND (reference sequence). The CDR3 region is CASSGTGPSYEQYF.

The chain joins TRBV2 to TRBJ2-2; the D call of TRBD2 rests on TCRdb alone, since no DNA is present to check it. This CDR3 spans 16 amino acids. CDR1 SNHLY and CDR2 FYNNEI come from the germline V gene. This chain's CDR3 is CASSEWLAAATGELFF. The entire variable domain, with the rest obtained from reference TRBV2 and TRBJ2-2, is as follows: EPEVTQTPSHQVTQMGQEVILRCVPISNHLYFYWYRQILGQKVEFLVSFYNNEISEKSEIFDDQFSVERPDGSNFTLKIRSTKLEDSAMYFCASSEWLAAATGELFFGEGSRLTVL.

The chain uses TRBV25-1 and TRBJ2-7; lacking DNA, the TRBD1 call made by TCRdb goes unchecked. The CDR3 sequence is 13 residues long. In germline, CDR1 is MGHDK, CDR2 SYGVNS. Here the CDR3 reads CASSAGTGAEQYF.

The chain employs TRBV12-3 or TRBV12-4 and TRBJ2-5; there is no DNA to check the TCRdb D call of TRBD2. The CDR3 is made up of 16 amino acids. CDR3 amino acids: CASSPKGLALQETQYF.

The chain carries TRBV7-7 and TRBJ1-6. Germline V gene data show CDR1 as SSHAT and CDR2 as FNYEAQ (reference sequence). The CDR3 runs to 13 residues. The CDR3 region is CASSLAWGSPLHF.

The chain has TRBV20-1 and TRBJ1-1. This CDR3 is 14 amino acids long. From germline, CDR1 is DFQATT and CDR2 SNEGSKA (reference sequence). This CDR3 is CSASFADPNTEAFF.

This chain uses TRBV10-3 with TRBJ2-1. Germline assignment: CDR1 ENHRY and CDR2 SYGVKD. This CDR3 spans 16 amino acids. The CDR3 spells CAISESGGSSYNEQFF.

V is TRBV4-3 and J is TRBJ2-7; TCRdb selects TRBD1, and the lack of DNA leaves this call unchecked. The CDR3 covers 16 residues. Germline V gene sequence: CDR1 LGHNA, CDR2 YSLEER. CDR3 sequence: CASSLSRTGVSYEQYF.

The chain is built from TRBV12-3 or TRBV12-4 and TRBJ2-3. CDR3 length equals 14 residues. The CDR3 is CASSLRASTDTQYF.

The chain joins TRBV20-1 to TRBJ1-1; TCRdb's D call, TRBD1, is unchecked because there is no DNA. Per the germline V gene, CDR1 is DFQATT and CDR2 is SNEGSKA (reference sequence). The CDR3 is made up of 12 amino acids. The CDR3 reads CSAPEGATEAFF.

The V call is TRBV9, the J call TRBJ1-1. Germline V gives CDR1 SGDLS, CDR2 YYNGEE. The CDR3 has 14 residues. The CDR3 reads CASSVQRVGTEAFF.

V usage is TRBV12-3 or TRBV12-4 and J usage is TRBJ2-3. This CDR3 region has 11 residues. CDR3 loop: CASRHTDTQYF.

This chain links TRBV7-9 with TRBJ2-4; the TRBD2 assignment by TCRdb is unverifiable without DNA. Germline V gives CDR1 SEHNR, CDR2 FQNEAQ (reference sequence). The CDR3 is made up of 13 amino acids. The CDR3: CASSLGPQNIQYF. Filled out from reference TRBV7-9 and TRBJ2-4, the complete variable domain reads DTGVSQNPRHKITKRGQNVTFRCDPISEHNRLYWYRQTLGQGPEFLTYFQNEAQLEKSRLLSDRFSAERPKGSFSTLEIQRTEQGDSAMYLCASSLGPQNIQYFGAGTRLSVL.